The next 23 T cell receptor beta chains were all read from a single sample in a study of T cells in Graves' hyperthyroidism and ophthalmopathy. TCR beta CDR3 regions were amplified from RNA transcripts. HTBI primers were used for first-round RT-PCR of the TCR CDR3. TCRdb processed the multiplex PCR reads anew with MiXCR; each CDR3 protein has one entry. The table has almost 250,000 distinct CDR3 sequences, approximately 23% seen once; the top ten hold roughly 32%. The sample comprised blood. These receptors were taken from a woman aged 40-49 years with Graves' ophthalmopathy.

J is TRBJ2-7 and V is TRBV20-1; 7 nucleotides match TRBD1. This CDR3 spans 12 amino acids. CDR1 and CDR2 (germline): DFQATT, SNEGSKA (reference sequence). V dropped 2 bases and J dropped 3; count of bases not matched to a gene: 1. In DNA form, the CDR3 reads TGCAGTGCTAGAAACAGGGGCTACGAGCAGTACTTC. It encodes CSARNRGYEQYF.

Many counts were recorded for this clonotype. The chain has TRBV6-5 and TRBJ1-2, with D perhaps TRBD1 (5 bases). The CDR3 runs to 13 residues. Germline CDR1 reads MNHEY; CDR2 reads SVGAGI. Trimming shortened V by 4 bases and J by 8 bases, and 14 bases separated the two germline ends. CDR3 sequence (DNA): TGTGCCAGCAGTTTTTCCCAGGGCTGGGGCTACACCTTC. Translating gives CASSFSQGWGYTF.

Details on this clonotype: This sequence may be a read error, since a much larger clone differs from it by one base. Without the conserved terminal phenylalanine or tryptophan, this CDR3 likely stems from a read error. This sequence joins TRBV3-1 and TRBJ2-7; D is undetermined. Trimming took off 1 base at V and 0 bases at J, with 10 bases between the two ends. The CDR3 runs 15 residues. Germline V CDR1 and CDR2: LGHDT, YNNKEL (reference sequence). The CDR3 here is CASSQGRTASYEQYS. CDR3 bases: TGTGCCAGCAGCCAAGGAAGGACGGCCTCCTACGAGCAGTACTCC.

Many counts were recorded for this clonotype. The V gene is TRBV11-2, the J gene TRBJ2-7, with D tentatively TRBD1 (6 bases). The CDR3 loop spans 15 amino acids. The V and J ends lost 4 bases and 3 bases respectively, with 16 bases between them. Germline V gives CDR1 SGHAT, CDR2 FQNNGV. The CDR3: CASSSIIRGLYEQYF. As DNA, the CDR3 is TGTGCCAGCAGCTCTATAATCAGGGGTCTCTACGAGCAGTACTTC.

This clonotype was found many times. This chain joins TRBV12-3 or TRBV12-4 and TRBJ1-1; tentatively, D is TRBD1 (6 bases). V was pared by 8 bases and J by 0 bases, with 16 bases between. The CDR3 contains 15 residues. The CDR3 sequence: CASAPAGHLNTEAFF. The CDR3 DNA is TGTGCCAGCGCACCTGCGGGACACCTGAACACTGAAGCTTTCTTT.

This clonotype appeared many times. V and J are TRBV3-1 and TRBJ2-2; D ambiguous. V lost 2 bases to trimming and J lost 0 bases, with 4 bases between them. CDR1 is LGHDT and CDR2 is YNNKEL in the germline V gene (reference sequence). The CDR3 contains 14 residues. The CDR3 loop is CASSQTANTGELFF. CDR3 DNA: TGTGCCAGCAGCCAAACAGCGAACACCGGGGAGCTGTTTTTT.

This clonotype appeared a few times. This chain links TRBV6-5 with TRBJ2-4; 8 bases map to TRBD1. The germline V gene has CDR1 MNHEY and CDR2 SVGAGI. This CDR3 is 13 amino acids long. Trimming removed 6 bases from V and 7 bases from J; junction bases left unmatched: 5. The CDR3 sequence is CASRDRALNIQYF. In DNA form, the CDR3 reads TGTGCCAGCAGGGACAGGGCCCTGAACATTCAGTACTTC.

In this sample, this clonotype turned up a few times. The rearrangement joins TRBV28 to TRBJ2-5; TRBD2 agrees at 12 bases. After removal of 6 bases from V and 6 bases from J, the junction contained 8 bases not matched to a gene. This CDR3 is built from 15 residues. CDR1 is MDHEN and CDR2 is SYDVKM in the germline V gene. The CDR3 nucleotides are TGTGCCAGCAGCCTGGGACTAGCGGGCGTGCAGACCCAGTACTTC. This sequence encodes CASSLGLAGVQTQYF.

The rearrangement links TRBV18 to TRBJ2-5; 7 nucleotides line up with TRBD1. The J segment lost 4 bases and the V segment lost 4 bases, leaving 12 bases of the junction unmatched. The V gene's germline CDR1 is KGHSH and CDR2 LQKENI. The CDR3 sequence is 16 residues long. This CDR3 reads CASSQYRGSLRETQYF. The DNA of the CDR3 is TGTGCCAGCTCACAATACAGGGGAAGTTTACGAGAGACCCAGTACTTC.

This clonotype was counted at least ten times. The chain recombines TRBV6-5 with TRBJ1-1; D is unclear. CDR1 MNHEY and CDR2 SVGAGI come from the germline V gene. CDR3 size: 11 residues. Trimming took off 5 bases at V and 3 bases at J, with 4 bases between the two ends. The CDR3 coding sequence is TGTGCCAGCAGTCGGGACACTGAAGCTTTCTTT. Protein sequence: CASSRDTEAFF.

J is TRBJ2-5 and V is TRBV27; D is possibly TRBD1 or TRBD2 (5 bases each). The CDR3 consists of 15 residues. The ends were cut back, 5 bases at V and 9 bases at J, with 22 bases in the middle. Germline loops: CDR1 MNHEY, CDR2 SMNVEV (reference sequence). CDR3 in DNA: TGTGCCAGCAGTCCCCGGGTGGGGGTACAAGAATCCCAGTACTTC. Its translation: CASSPRVGVQESQYF.

This clonotype was observed many times. The V call is TRBV7-6, the J call TRBJ2-7; TRBD1 is a possible D gene (6 bases). This CDR3 comprises 17 residues. Germline V gene data show CDR1 as SGHVS and CDR2 as FNYEAQ. V was cut by 2 bases and J by 2 bases, with 19 bases left in between. The CDR3 DNA reads as TGTGCCAGCAGCTTAACTTTTGGGGGCACTGGGGCCTACGAGCAGTACTTC. This translates into CASSLTFGGTGAYEQYF.

Points on this clonotype: Its ends do not fully match the called genes, so a read error is possible. The genes are TRBV6-5 and TRBJ2-2, with D tentatively TRBD2 (6 bases). CDR1 is MNHEY, CDR2 SVGAGI, per germline. This CDR3 contains 11 residues. CDR3 bases: TGTGCCAGCAGTTACTCCGGGGGGCTGTTTTTT. This encodes CASSYSGGLFF.

This clonotype was found many times. The chain uses TRBV28 and TRBJ1-2; no reliable D call. The CDR3 covers 14 residues. Germline-derived CDR1 and CDR2 are MDHEN and SYDVKM. Trimming removed 0 bases at V and 4 bases at J, with 9 bases between. The CDR3 loop is CASSLWVGGYGYTF. As DNA, the CDR3 is TGTGCCAGCAGTTTATGGGTGGGCGGCTATGGCTACACCTTC.

In this sample, this clonotype turned up many times. This chain uses TRBV20-1 with TRBJ2-7; no firm D call. V gave up 0 bases and J gave up 2 bases, with 14 bases separating them. This CDR3 comprises 15 residues. CDR1 is DFQATT, CDR2 SNEGSKA, per germline (reference sequence). The CDR3 reads CSARENGRAPYEQYF. The DNA for the CDR3 is TGCAGTGCTAGAGAGAATGGGCGAGCTCCCTACGAGCAGTACTTC.

The V gene is TRBV6-1, the J gene TRBJ1-1, with 7 bases matching TRBD1. Trimming cost V 6 bases and J 1 base; bases outside gene matches: 5. CDR3 length: 14 amino acids. CDR1 MNHNS and CDR2 SASEGT come from the germline V gene. CDR3 sequence reads: CASRGGQPNTEAFF. DNA for the CDR3: TGTGCCAGCAGAGGGGGACAGCCGAACACTGAAGCTTTCTTT.

J is TRBJ2-2 and V is TRBV25-1; D perhaps matches TRBD1 (6 bases). The V end lost 1 base, the J end lost 5 bases, and 14 bases lay between the germline ends. The CDR3 contains 16 residues. The V gene's germline CDR1 is MGHDK and CDR2 SYGVNS. As DNA, the CDR3 is TGTGCCAGCAGTGAATCGTGGGGCCAGGGGACCGGGGAGCTGTTTTTT. Protein product: CASSESWGQGTGELFF. Complete variable domain (other parts from reference TRBV25-1 and TRBJ2-2): EADIYQTPRYLVIGTGKKITLECSQTMGHDKMYWYQQDPGMELHLIHYSYGVNSTEKGDLSSESTVSRIRTEHFPLTLESARPSHTSQYLCASSESWGQGTGELFFGEGSRLTVL.

This clonotype was detected ten times or more. The chain combines TRBV11-1 with TRBJ2-5; 9 bases line up with TRBD1. This CDR3 contains 15 residues. Germline V lookup: CDR1 SGHAT, CDR2 FQDESV (reference sequence). V lost 6 bases, J lost 6 bases, and 11 bases stayed unmatched. Here the CDR3 DNA reads TGTGCCAGCAGAAAACAGGGGGCGCGGAGGAAGACCCAGTACTTC. Protein product: CASRKQGARRKTQYF.

This clonotype has at least ten counts. J is TRBJ2-7 and V is TRBV29-1, with D hard to call. The CDR3 runs to 14 residues. Germline values: CDR1 SQVTM, CDR2 ANQGSEA. V lost 5 bases to trimming and J lost 3 bases, with 17 bases between them. The CDR3 sequence: CSVQSSNLRYEQYF. The DNA of the CDR3 is TGCAGCGTTCAGAGCTCTAACCTGCGCTACGAGCAGTACTTC.

This clonotype was seen many times. This chain links TRBV10-3 with TRBJ1-3, with 7 bases aligning to TRBD1. CDR1 and CDR2 from the germline V gene are ENHRY and SYGVKD. This CDR3 comprises 16 residues. V was clipped by 5 bases and J by 0 bases; unmatched bases: 7. DNA of the CDR3: TGTGCCATCAGTCCGGACAGGACGTCCTCTGGAAACACCATATATTTT. Translating it yields CAISPDRTSSGNTIYF.

This clonotype has a count of ten or more. This chain joins TRBV20-1 and TRBJ2-5; no firm D call. CDR1 is DFQATT and CDR2 is SNEGSKA in the germline V gene (reference sequence). V was clipped by 7 bases and J by 5 bases, with 23 bases between them. This CDR3 is built from 15 residues. The chain's CDR3 is CSVRGQVTSLETQYF. In nucleotides, the CDR3 is TGCAGTGTGAGAGGTCAGGTGACTTCACTTGAGACCCAGTACTTC.

The table lists this clonotype with many counts. This chain connects TRBV5-5 to TRBJ2-5, with no clear D. CDR3 length equals 14 residues. V dropped 0 bases and J dropped 9 bases, with 15 bases sitting between them. The germline CDR1 and CDR2 sequences are SGHKS and YYEKEE (reference sequence). The CDR3 loop reads CASSLEAGGVPQYF. In DNA, the CDR3 is TGTGCCAGCAGCTTGGAGGCCGGTGGGGTCCCCCAGTACTTC.

There are many counts of this clonotype. V and J are TRBV28 and TRBJ1-5, with D possibly matching TRBD1 (5 bases). CDR3 length equals 16 residues. Germline V lookup: CDR1 MDHEN, CDR2 SYDVKM. Trimming removed 10 bases at V and 6 bases at J, with 25 bases between. Here the CDR3 DNA reads TGTGCCACCTCTTTACAGGCCTCTATAGGCATTCAGCCCCAGCATTTT. Residues: CATSLQASIGIQPQHF.